These 20 T cell receptor delta chains share one sample of origin, sequenced in a study of γδ T cells in repeated Plasmodium falciparum infection. Gammadelta T cells were flow-sorted from PBMC into Vgamma9/Vdelta2+ and Vdelta2-negative populations for bulk analysis. TCRdb used CATT to re-call clones from the multiplex PCR reads. This sample has 75,000 to 95,000 delta-chain clones, with 0.75% to 1% found just once. The sequencing input was gamma-delta T cells from blood. The source of these receptors is a pool of human donors (malaria-infected and uninfected, not separated).

This clone has just a few counts. This likely came from a read error, as a far larger clone is one base away. Other DNA variants within this sample encode the same CDR3. The chain is built from TRDV1 and TRDJ1, with TRDD3 identical over 7 bases. Germline CDR1 TSWWSYY, CDR2 QGS. Trimming cost V 6 bases and J 4 bases; bases outside gene matches: 20. The CDR3 has 18 amino acids. In nucleotides, the CDR3 is TGTGCTCTTGGATCTTACCGTTCCATCTGGGGGCCACTCGATAAACTCATCTTT. Translated, it gives CALGSYRSIWGPLDKLIF.

A remark on this clone: The TCRdb record carries a much larger clone's protein, which differs from this DNA's translation at residue 13; a read error is the likely cause, and the protein listed here is the DNA translation. This chain connects TRDV1 to TRDJ1; 8 bases map to TRDD3. The CDR3 totals 21 residues. Germline V gene lookup returns CDR1 TSWWSYY and CDR2 QGS. Losses at the gene ends were 2 bases for V and 0 bases for J; bases not matched to a gene: 20. CDR3 sequence reads: CALGETTGLLWGMRYTDKLIF. The CDR3 DNA reads TGTGCTCTTGGGGAAACCACCGGCCTTCTTTGGGGGATGAGGTACACCGATAAACTCATCTTT.

On this clone: A read error is likely here: a far larger clone is one base away. Other DNA sequences in the sample encode the same CDR3. V gene TRDV1 combines with J gene TRDJ1, with 9 nucleotides matching TRDD2. The CDR3 has 19 amino acids. In germline, CDR1 is TSWWSYY, CDR2 QGS. The CDR3 reads CALGELAFLPRPRTDKLIF. The CDR3 DNA follows: TGTGCTCTCGGGGAACTCGCCTTCCTACCGCGGCCTCGCACCGATAAACTCATCTTT.

This clone was found a few times. TCRdb's protein, taken from a much larger clone, differs from this DNA's translation at residue 12, likely owing to a read error; the protein displayed comes from the DNA. There is no J gene call, but TRDV2 is given as the V gene; TRDD3 is the table's D call, not checked against the DNA. The CDR3 extends over 14 amino acids. CDR1 GEAIGNYY and CDR2 EKD come from the germline V gene. In DNA, the CDR3 is TGTGCCTGTGACCCTAAAACGGGGACCGATAAACACATCTTT. Amino acid sequence: CACDPKTGTDKHIF.

Details on this clone: TCRdb attributes to this sequence the protein of a much larger clone, which differs from the DNA translation at residue 15; a read error is likely, and the protein displayed is translated from the DNA. This rearrangement joins TRDV2 to TRDJ1, with 7 bases matching TRDD3. Germline CDR1 and CDR2: GEAIGNYY and EKD. The CDR3 totals 18 residues. CDR3 sequence: CACDGPKNEYWGADRLIF. The CDR3 DNA is TGTGCCTGTGATGGGCCTAAGAACGAATACTGGGGAGCCGATAGACTCATCTTT.

The table lists this clone with a few counts. A far larger clone is only one base removed, so a read error is likely. The sample has other DNA sequences that encode this CDR3 too. This rearrangement joins TRDV1 to TRDJ1; tentatively, D is TRDD2 or TRDD3 (6 bases each). No J segment appears in TCRdb, so it was assigned here by matching the sequence to germline. The CDR3 has 23 amino acids. Germline CDR1 reads TSWWSYY; CDR2 reads QGS. The CDR3: CALGSCAPTPWDWGPPYTDKLIF. CDR3 bases: TGTGCCCTTGGGTCCTGTGCTCCTACTCCTTGGGATTGGGGGCCACCCTACACCGATAAACTCATCTTT.

To note about this clone: This likely came from a read error, as a far larger clone is one base away. The DNA is omitted, as the CDR3 cannot be located on it reliably, and the CDR3 follows TCRdb's listing. The J segment was not called; the V segment is TRDV2; the table assigns TRDD3, which was not confirmed against the DNA. The length of the CDR3 is 18 amino acids, counting both ends. Germline V gives CDR1 GEAIGNYY, CDR2 EKD. CDR3 sequence reads: CACDTVGDGAPRTDKLIF.

This clone was counted only a few times. A read error likely explains why the TCRdb protein, taken from a much larger clone, differs from this DNA's translation at residue 20; the protein shown is translated from the DNA. The V gene is listed as TRDV1; no J gene was called. Germline CDR1 TSWWSYY, CDR2 QGS. The CDR3 contains 22 residues. CDR3 sequence reads: CALGKTPFFLTNLASPTDKPIF. CDR3 nucleotide sequence: TGTGCTCTTGGGAAGACCCCATTCTTCCTCACCAATTTAGCGTCTCCAACCGATAAACCCATCTTT.

V usage is TRDV2 and J usage is TRDJ3, with D unresolved. No J segment appears in TCRdb, so it was assigned here by matching the sequence to germline. Trimming removed 0 bases from V and 8 bases from J, with 13 bases in between. The germline CDR1 and CDR2 sequences are GEAIGNYY and EKD. The CDR3 runs 16 residues. The CDR3 loop reads CACDTVGDAYTRQMFF. In DNA form, the CDR3 reads TGTGCCTGTGACACCGTCGGAGACGCGTACACCCGACAGATGTTTTTC.

The table lists this clone with a few counts. TCRdb shows a much larger clone's protein in place of this DNA's translation, and the two differ at residue 6, likely through a read error; the protein shown is translated from the DNA. The chain has TRDV2 and TRDJ1, with 8 bases aligning to TRDD3. The J gene, absent from TCRdb, was called here by matching the DNA to germline. Germline V gives CDR1 GEAIGNYY, CDR2 EKD. Trimming removed 3 bases from V and 4 bases from J; junction bases left unmatched: 12. The CDR3 loop spans 16 amino acids. In DNA, the CDR3 is TGTGCCTGTGACCTCCGCGCTGGGGGAAACCACGATAAACTCATCTTT. It encodes CACDLRAGGNHDKLIF.

As for this clone: This may arise from a read error, as a much more abundant clone is one base away. V gene TRDV1 combines with J gene TRDJ1; 12 bases align to TRDD3. TCRdb records no J gene; here it was assigned by comparing the DNA to germline. Germline V CDR1 and CDR2: TSWWSYY, QGS. The V and J ends lost 3 bases and 5 bases, in that order; junction bases with no gene match: 25. The length of the CDR3 is 22 residues. In DNA form, the CDR3 reads TGTGCTCTTGGGGATTTCCCGCAGAAGAGGGTTCTGGGGGATACGCGGGCTGATAAACTCATCTTT. Its protein product is CALGDFPQKRVLGDTRADKLIF.

This clone was seen a few times. The protein recorded in TCRdb matches a much larger clone and deviates from this DNA's translation at residue 13, suggesting a read error; the protein here is obtained by translating the DNA. The rearrangement joins TRDV3 to TRDJ1, with 10 bases that match TRDD3. Matching the DNA to germline supplied the J gene, which TCRdb does not give. Germline CDR1 TVYSNPD, CDR2 GDNSRS (reference sequence). The CDR3 has 16 residues. The CDR3 nucleotides read TGTGCCTTTACCTTCCCTTGGGGGATACCCACCGATAGACTCATCTTT. Protein sequence: CAFTFPWGIPTDRLIF.

This clone came up a few times. This DNA's translation and the protein TCRdb lists, from a much larger clone, do not match at residue 16, likely due to a read error; the protein shown is translated from the DNA. This chain links TRDV1 with TRDJ1; unclear D gene. The J gene is not listed in TCRdb, so it was assigned here from a DNA match to germline. Trimming shortened V by 0 bases and J by 3 bases, and 32 bases separated the two germline ends. The CDR3 covers 22 residues. Germline CDR1 TSWWSYY, CDR2 QGS. The DNA of the CDR3 is TGTGCTCTTGGGGAACTTACCCCCCGTAAGTTCAGTAAGGATCCTCCTCCCGATAAACTCATCTTT. It codes for CALGELTPRKFSKDPPPDKLIF.

Of note for this clone: The protein recorded in TCRdb matches a much larger clone and deviates from this DNA's translation at residue 10, suggesting a read error; the protein here is obtained by translating the DNA. This rearrangement joins TRDV2 to TRDJ1, with D tentatively TRDD3 (5 bases). TCRdb leaves out the J gene; it was filled in here by matching the DNA to germline. Germline assignment: CDR1 GEAIGNYY and CDR2 EKD. Trimming took off 0 bases at V and 0 bases at J, with 13 bases between the two ends. The CDR3 consists of 16 residues. The CDR3 DNA reads TGTGCCTGTGACACCCTCTCCCCGGGGGACACCGATAAACTCATCTTT. Its translation: CACDTLSPGDTDKLIF.

This clone occurred a few times. A far larger clone lies a single base away; this is likely a read error. Other DNA variants within this sample encode the same CDR3. The V gene was identified as TRDV1, while no J gene was called; the tabulated D call, TRDD3, remains unverified against the DNA. The CDR3 has 19 amino acids. Germline values: CDR1 TSWWSYY, CDR2 QGS. As DNA, the CDR3 is TGTGCTCTTTCCTTCGCTGGGGGATATCGACTCCGCGGCACCGATAAACTCATCTTC. The encoded protein is CALSFAGGYRLRGTDKLIF.

As concerns this clone: Sequence at one end of the junction differs from germline and may be a read error. V usage is TRDV1 and J usage is TRDJ1; a possible D gene is TRDD3 (6 bases). Germline V gene sequence: CDR1 TSWWSYY, CDR2 QGS. This CDR3 has 16 amino acids. In DNA form, the CDR3 reads TGCTCTGGGAAGGGGCCCCTGGGGTTCTACACCGATAAACTCATCTTT. It encodes CSGKGPLGFYTDKLIF.

In the case of this clone: Since a far larger clone is one base different, this is likely a read error. Other DNA sequences in the same sample also yield this CDR3. The CDR3 DNA is TGTGCTCTTGGGGAGCACCCCTCGTACCAAATTACTTCGTACACCGATAAACTCATCTTT. Amino acids: CALGEHPSYQITSYTDKLIF. The J gene is TRDJ1, the V gene TRDV1; D remains ambiguous. The CDR3 covers 20 residues. Germline V lookup: CDR1 TSWWSYY, CDR2 QGS. Trimming pared 3 bases from V and 0 bases from J, leaving 26 bases between.

This clone appeared a few times. The TCRdb protein, from a much larger clone, departs from this DNA's translation at residue 8, likely by read error; the protein shown derives from the DNA. The rearrangement uses TRDV2 and TRDJ1, with D unclear. The J gene comes from matching the DNA to germline here; TCRdb lacks it. The CDR3 consists of 16 residues. The germline gives CDR1 GEAIGNYY, CDR2 EKD. Between the trimmed V and J ends, which lost 0 bases and 0 bases, there was a span of 13 bases. CDR3 in amino acids: CACDTHLAKNTDKLIF. Written as DNA, the CDR3 is TGTGCCTGTGACACCCACCTGGCAAAAAACACCGATAAACTCATCTTT.

This clone showed up just a few times. TCRdb's protein for this DNA is that of a much larger clone and differs from the translation at residue 11, likely a read error; the protein shown is the DNA translation. This chain uses TRDV1 with TRDJ1; 10 nucleotides agree with TRDD3. Germline V gene data show CDR1 as TSWWSYY and CDR2 as QGS. The V gene end was trimmed by 1 base and the J gene end by 8 bases; junction bases not matched to a gene: 28. The CDR3 has 22 amino acids. The CDR3 coding sequence is TGTGCTCTTGGGGAACGTGGTACTGGGGGATGTGGGTCGAATGGTTGTCCGATGAAACTCATCTTT. This codes for CALGERGTGGCGSNGCPMKLIF.

For this clone: One base separates it from a far larger clone, so it is likely a read error. This CDR3 is also generated by other DNA sequences in the sample. The chain couples TRDV2 to TRDJ1; 9 bases fit TRDD3. The J gene was not available in TCRdb and was assigned here by matching the DNA to germline segments. Germline CDR1 and CDR2: GEAIGNYY and EKD. The CDR3 extends over 24 amino acids. The CDR3 loop is CACDTVRGGDTHYSTPTYTDKLIF. DNA of the CDR3: TGTGCCTGCGACACCGTGAGGGGGGGGGATACCCACTACAGTACACCGACGTACACCGATAAACTCATCTTT.